The following is a T cell receptor beta chain sequence with its context. The CDR3 length is 14 residues. In germline, CDR1 is SGHNT, CDR2 YYREEE (reference sequence). J lost 4 bases, V lost 5 bases, and 6 bases had no gene match. Original analysis: Reference gene primer amplification yielded estimated nucleated cell counts. Here immunoSEQ multiplex PCR was the method, and the copy in TCRdb shows in-frame clones only, minus some. V, J and clone size are taken as reported in that table, and D and trimming were inferred from the DNA itself. In the table there are fewer than 200,000 clones, roughly 76% of which are singletons. This sample is part of a study of blood T cell repertoires in COVID-19. Study information: COVID-19 samples, acute and convalescent, were from the United States, Italy and Spain. Sources were T cells, B-cell-depleted T cells, or PBMCs; the material itself was cDNA or gDNA.

Seattle researchers signed up patients amid active infection and tracked them longitudinally. Material for sequencing was peripheral blood. The chain links TRBV5-4 to TRBJ1-2; TRBD1 matches at 9 bases. The receptor's source is a woman aged 35 to 49 with COVID-19, enrolled during active disease. The CDR3 reads CASSFPGQGYGYTF. Here the CDR3 DNA reads TGTGCCAGCAGTTTTCCGGGACAGGGCTATGGCTACACCTTC.